What follows describes a single T cell receptor beta chain. The antigen remains undetermined. A sample-barcoded 5' primer and a J-beta primer mix were used in a second PCR of roughly 7 to 11 cycles. From the 5' RACE reads, TCRdb called clonotypes with MiXCR, one entry per CDR3 protein. The sample shows about 640,000 distinct CDR3 sequences, roughly 53% of them seen only once. Germline V gene sequence: CDR1 SQVTM, CDR2 ANQGSEA. V was trimmed by 2 bases and J by 1 base, leaving 2 bases between them. There are 11 residues in the CDR3. The sample originates from a study of blood T cells in healthy people across ages. Findings and caveats of the study: Reliance upon unsorted PBMCs precluded definitive naive versus antigen-experienced comparison.

The genes are TRBV29-1 and TRBJ1-1; D remains ambiguous. The specimen sequenced was blood. The receptor was derived from a man aged 55 to 70 in good health. CDR3 in amino acids: CSVEKNTEAFF. Written as DNA, the CDR3 is TGCAGCGTTGAAAAGAACACTGAAGCTTTCTTT.